Presented here are 27 T cell receptor beta chains from one specimen sequenced in a study of blood T cell repertoires in COVID-19. Data came from immunoSEQ multiplex PCR; TCRdb stores just in-frame clones and leaves some out. The sample consists of under 450,000 clones, 65% to 90% of them appearing once. Input material: peripheral blood. The receptors here all came from a woman aged 55-75 years with COVID-19, enrolled during active disease.

The chain has TRBV14 and TRBJ2-3; possible D gene TRBD2, 5 bases. This CDR3 region has 18 residues. In germline, CDR1 is SGHDN, CDR2 FVKESK. Trimming stripped 1 base from V and 0 bases from J, with 17 bases between. CDR3 DNA sequence: TGTGCCAGCAGCCAAGTAGCGTTTTGGACGGATAGCACAGATACGCAGTATTTT. Protein sequence: CASSQVAFWTDSTDTQYF.

The chain combines TRBV3-1 (or the pseudogene TRBV3-2) with TRBJ1-6, with TRBD1 matching 8 bases. V shed 1 base and J 4 bases; nucleotides not matched to a gene: 6. CDR1 and CDR2 (germline): LGHDT, YNNKEL (reference sequence). This CDR3 has 17 amino acids. CDR3 DNA sequence: TGTGCCAGCAGCCAAGTAGCCGGACAGGGATATAATTCACCCCTCCACTTT. The encoded protein is CASSQVAGQGYNSPLHF.

This sequence joins TRBV12-3 or TRBV12-4 and TRBJ1-2, with TRBD1 identical over 10 bases. The CDR3 spans 13 residues. Germline trimming cut 4 bases from V and 8 bases from J; bases unmatched to any gene: 4. The CDR3 region is CASSWDRGSGYTF. For the CDR3, the DNA is TGTGCCAGCAGTTGGGACAGGGGAAGCGGCTACACCTTC.

This rearrangement joins TRBV28 to TRBJ1-1, with D perhaps TRBD1 (6 bases). The CDR3 runs 14 residues. The V gene lost 4 bases and the J gene lost 6 bases, with 15 bases spanning the gap. Looked up from germline, CDR1 is MDHEN and CDR2 is SYDVKM. The CDR3 DNA reads as TGTGCCAGCAGTTCAAACCGGGACATTCCTGAAGCTTTCTTT. This encodes CASSSNRDIPEAFF.

CDR3 residues: CASTRDNEQYF. In nucleotides, the CDR3 is TGTGCCAGCACCCGAGACAACGAGCAGTACTTC. V usage is TRBV6-5 and J usage is TRBJ2-7; D call uncertain. V was pared by 7 bases and J by 5 bases, with 9 bases between. The germline V gene encodes CDR1 MNHEY and CDR2 SVGAGI. The CDR3 is made up of 11 amino acids.

This clone was counted once. The V call is TRBV7-8, the J call TRBJ1-2; D unclear. The CDR3 has 13 amino acids. Germline lookup yields CDR1 SGHVS and CDR2 FQNEAQ. V was cut by 0 bases and J by 5 bases, with 7 bases left in between. Written as DNA, the CDR3 is TGTGCCAGCAGCTTAGCGAGGGAGTATGGCTACACCTTC. The encoded protein is CASSLAREYGYTF.

The chain couples TRBV27 to TRBJ2-6, with D possibly TRBD2 on 5 matching bases. CDR1 is MNHEY and CDR2 is SMNVEV in the germline V gene (reference sequence). With 5 bases removed from V and 3 bases from J, the gap between germline ends came to 11 bases. This CDR3 is built from 15 residues. The CDR3 here is CASSPREGGANVLTF. DNA of the CDR3: TGTGCCAGCAGTCCCCGAGAGGGTGGGGCCAACGTCCTGACTTTC.

This clone was counted once. The chain employs TRBV9 and TRBJ2-5, with a tentative D call TRBD2 (7 bases). Trimming took 3 bases from V and 5 from J, leaving 23 bases between them. Germline V lookup: CDR1 SGDLS, CDR2 YYNGEE. The CDR3 is 17 amino acids. The CDR3 DNA reads as TGTGCCAGCAGCGCCAAGGGCGGGGGCATCCGGGGGGAGACCCAGTACTTC. This translates into CASSAKGGGIRGETQYF.

The V call is TRBV2, the J call TRBJ2-2, with D maybe TRBD1 (5 bases). Trimming pared 10 bases from V and 2 bases from J, leaving 17 bases between. This CDR3 spans 15 amino acids. CDR1 is SNHLY and CDR2 is FYNNEI in the germline V gene. CDR3 coding DNA: TGTGCCACCAAGGGGCAGTTTGTCAACACCGGGGAGCTGTTTTTT. This encodes CATKGQFVNTGELFF.

The CDR3 coding sequence is TGCGCCAGCAAAAACCCGTCGGGACAGGGAGGTACTGAAGCTTTCTTT. Translation: CASKNPSGQGGTEAFF. The chain couples TRBV5-1 to TRBJ1-1; 9 positions agree with TRBD1. The CDR3 loop spans 16 amino acids. J was trimmed by 5 bases and V by 6 bases; bases with no gene match: 14. Germline V gene lookup returns CDR1 SGHRS and CDR2 YFSETQ.

This clone was counted between two and nine times. This rearrangement joins TRBV12-3 or TRBV12-4 to TRBJ1-2, with unresolved D. The CDR3 loop spans 12 amino acids. The V end lost 3 bases, the J end lost 4 bases, and 6 bases lay between the germline ends. The CDR3 DNA reads as TGTGCCAGCAGTTTCTTAGTCTATGGCTACACCTTC. The encoded protein is CASSFLVYGYTF.

The gene calls are TRBV12-3 or TRBV12-4 and TRBJ1-2; no clear D. CDR3 length: 12 amino acids. With 3 bases removed from V and 5 bases from J, the gap between germline ends came to 7 bases. The CDR3 sequence: CASSFSGYGYTF. The CDR3 bases are TGTGCCAGCAGTTTTTCGGGATATGGCTACACCTTC.

The CDR3 is CASSFRVSSTDTQYF. CDR3 coding DNA: TGTGCCAGCAGCTTCAGGGTATCTAGCACAGATACGCAGTATTTT. This sequence joins TRBV5-4 and TRBJ2-3; D is perhaps TRBD1 (5 bases). The CDR3 spans 15 residues. Germline V gives CDR1 SGHNT, CDR2 YYREEE (reference sequence). Between the trimmed V and J ends, which lost 2 bases and 0 bases, there was a span of 10 bases.

CDR3 nucleotide sequence: TGTGCCAGCAGTTTACAGTCCAAAAACATTCAGTACTTC. Translating gives CASSLQSKNIQYF. J is TRBJ2-4 and V is TRBV11-2; D is unclear. The CDR3 is 13 residues long. V was pared by 6 bases and J by 2 bases, with 8 bases between. The germline V gene encodes CDR1 SGHAT and CDR2 FQNNGV. Full variable domain (outside the CDR3, taken from reference TRBV11-2 and TRBJ2-4): EAGVAQSPRYKIIEKRQSVAFWCNPISGHATLYWYQQILGQGPKLLIQFQNNGVVDDSQLPKDRFSAERLKGVDSTLKIQPAKLEDSAVYLCASSLQSKNIQYFGAGTRLSVL.

This clone appeared once. The rearrangement links TRBV9 to TRBJ2-7, with a weak D call TRBD1 (6 bases). V was clipped by 3 bases and J by 3 bases, with 13 bases between them. Germline lookup yields CDR1 SGDLS and CDR2 YYNGEE. The CDR3 totals 14 residues. Written as DNA, the CDR3 is TGTGCCAGCAGCGCCGGGGACAACCTCTACGAGCAGTACTTC. Its protein product is CASSAGDNLYEQYF.

The chain couples TRBV27 to TRBJ1-1; D perhaps matches TRBD1 (5 bases). Germline CDR1 MNHEY, CDR2 SMNVEV (reference sequence). This CDR3 contains 14 residues. The V gene lost 2 bases and the J gene lost 5 bases, with 12 bases spanning the gap. The CDR3 nucleotides are TGTGCCAGCAGTTTACGCGGGGCAGGAACTGAAGCTTTCTTT. Its protein is CASSLRGAGTEAFF.

V gene TRBV7-8 combines with J gene TRBJ2-1, with D uncertain. This CDR3 region has 12 residues. Germline-derived CDR1 and CDR2 are SGHVS and FQNEAQ. V was clipped by 6 bases and J by 7 bases, with 10 bases between them. CDR3 in amino acids: CASSEPGNEQFF. The DNA of the CDR3 is TGTGCCAGCAGTGAACCGGGTAATGAGCAGTTCTTC. Based on the CDR3 plus reference TRBV7-8 and TRBJ2-1, the full variable domain is GAGVSQSPRYKVAKRGQDVALRCDPISGHVSLFWYQQALGQGPEFLTYFQNEAQLDKSGLPSDRFFAERPEGSVSTLKIQRTQQEDSAVYLCASSEPGNEQFFGPGTRLTVL.

The V gene is TRBV7-9, the J gene TRBJ2-7; 8 nucleotides line up with TRBD1. The CDR3 runs 13 residues. Germline V CDR1 and CDR2: SEHNR, FQNEAQ (reference sequence). The junction had 3 bases not matched to a gene; V was cut back by 5 bases and J by 3 bases. The CDR3: CASSVTGGYEQYF. As DNA, the CDR3 is TGTGCCAGCAGCGTAACAGGGGGCTACGAGCAGTACTTC. Variable domain in full (rest from reference TRBV7-9 and TRBJ2-7): DTGVSQNPRHKITKRGQNVTFRCDPISEHNRLYWYRQTLGQGPEFLTYFQNEAQLEKSRLLSDRFSAERPKGSFSTLEIQRTEQGDSAMYLCASSVTGGYEQYFGPGTRLTVT.

The genes are TRBV30 and TRBJ1-2, with D possibly matching TRBD1 (5 bases). The CDR3 extends over 14 amino acids. CDR1 and CDR2 (germline): GTSNPN, SVGIG (reference sequence). V dropped 0 bases and J dropped 4 bases, with 12 bases sitting between them. CDR3 protein: CAWSVRGIFYGYTF. The CDR3 DNA is TGTGCCTGGAGTGTAAGGGGAATTTTCTATGGCTACACCTTC. The full variable domain, completed using reference TRBV30 and TRBJ1-2, is SQTIHQWPATLVQPVGSPLSLECTVEGTSNPNLYWYRQAAGRGLQLLFYSVGIGQISSEVPQNLSASRPQDRQFILSSKKLLLSDSGFYLCAWSVRGIFYGYTFGSGTRLTVV.

This chain joins TRBV5-4 and TRBJ2-1, with 7 bases identical to TRBD2. Unmatched junction bases numbered 8, after V lost 4 bases and J lost 7 bases. The CDR3 sequence is 14 residues long. Looked up from germline, CDR1 is SGHNT and CDR2 is YYREEE (reference sequence). CDR3 sequence: CASSTWAGVNEQFF. The CDR3 DNA sequence: TGTGCCAGCAGCACGTGGGCGGGGGTGAATGAGCAGTTCTTC.

V gene TRBV6-4 combines with J gene TRBJ2-5; a weak D match, TRBD1 (5 bases). This CDR3 region has 14 residues. Between the trimmed V and J ends, which lost 4 bases and 5 bases, there was a span of 14 bases. Germline CDR1 MRHNA, CDR2 SNTAGT. The CDR3 DNA reads TGTGCCAGCAGTGCGGCAGGGCTGGGGGAGACCCAGTACTTC. Translation gives CASSAAGLGETQYF.

This chain links TRBV5-4 with TRBJ1-3; 9 nucleotides agree with TRBD1. This CDR3 region has 16 residues. V lost 3 bases to trimming and J lost 4 bases; unmatched junction nucleotides: 8. Germline CDR1 and CDR2: SGHNT and YYREEE (reference sequence). CDR3 protein: CASSSRTGGSGNTIYF. CDR3 bases: TGTGCCAGCAGCTCGCGCACAGGGGGCTCCGGAAACACCATATATTTT.

The gene calls are TRBV18 and TRBJ1-1; tentatively, D is TRBD1 (5 bases). Trimming took 3 bases from V and 0 from J, leaving 8 bases between them. Per the germline V gene, CDR1 is KGHSH and CDR2 is LQKENI. There are 14 residues in the CDR3. CDR3 loop: CASSPRELNTEAFF. The CDR3 DNA is TGTGCCAGCTCACCCAGGGAACTGAACACTGAAGCTTTCTTT. The complete variable domain, with remaining parts taken from reference TRBV18 and TRBJ1-1, reads NAGVMQNPRHLVRRRGQEARLRCSPMKGHSHVYWYRQLPEEGLKFMVYLQKENIIDESGMPKERFSAEFPKEGPSILRIQQVVRGDSAAYFCASSPRELNTEAFFGQGTRLTVV.

V is TRBV30 and J is TRBJ2-7; TRBD2 is a possible D gene (6 bases). In germline, CDR1 is GTSNPN, CDR2 SVGIG (reference sequence). Between the trimmed V and J ends, which lost 4 bases and 2 bases, there was a span of 12 bases. This CDR3 is built from 13 residues. CDR3 coding DNA: TGTGCCTGGACTCGCGGGGCGGCCTACGAGCAGTACTTC. Translating it yields CAWTRGAAYEQYF.

The gene calls are TRBV3-1 (or the pseudogene TRBV3-2) and TRBJ1-2; D gene uncertain. The CDR3 is made up of 13 amino acids. Germline V gene data show CDR1 as LGHDT and CDR2 as YNNKEL (reference sequence). The ends were cut back, 4 bases at V and 5 bases at J, with 11 bases in the middle. The CDR3 spells CASSLDSLYGYTF. CDR3 sequence (DNA): TGTGCCAGCAGCCTAGATAGCCTTTATGGCTACACCTTC.

This clone was seen more than once but under ten times. V gene TRBV27 combines with J gene TRBJ1-6; unclear D gene. Trimming left V 3 bases short and J 5 bases short, with 8 bases between. This CDR3 has 14 residues. CDR1 is MNHEY and CDR2 is SMNVEV in the germline V gene (reference sequence). The CDR3 DNA reads TGTGCCAGCAGTTTGTACAGAAATAATTCACCCCTCCACTTT. This gives the protein CASSLYRNNSPLHF.

J is TRBJ1-4 and V is TRBV11-2; D call uncertain. Germline V CDR1 and CDR2: SGHAT, FQNNGV. The CDR3 extends over 11 amino acids. V was trimmed by 4 bases and J by 8 bases, leaving 5 bases between them. This CDR3 is CASSSYEKLFF. CDR3 nucleotides: TGTGCCAGCAGCTCCTACGAAAAACTGTTTTTT.